These 5 T cell receptor beta chains share one sample of origin, sequenced in a study of cytomegalovirus exposure and HLA in healthy donors. Using immunoSEQ multiplex PCR, the repertoire was profiled, and TCRdb retains in-frame clones only, with some absent. The sample carries some 140,000 clones, about 80% recorded once. Sequences were obtained from PBMCs. The receptors stem from a man aged 25-40 years in good health and CMV-seropositive.

The rearrangement links TRBV7-9 to TRBJ2-1; 14 positions match TRBD2. The CDR3 has 15 amino acids. The V gene's germline CDR1 is SEHNR and CDR2 FQNEAQ (reference sequence). V lost 4 bases to trimming and J lost 8 bases; unmatched junction nucleotides: 4. In nucleotides, the CDR3 is TGTGCCAGCAGCTCAGGGACTAGCGGGAGTGATGAGCAGTTCTTC. The encoded protein is CASSSGTSGSDEQFF.

V gene TRBV27 combines with J gene TRBJ1-2, with 8 bases identical to TRBD1. Germline trimming cut 6 bases from V and 5 bases from J; bases unmatched to any gene: 20. Germline V gives CDR1 MNHEY, CDR2 SMNVEV (reference sequence). This CDR3 is built from 18 residues. The CDR3 is CASSPMDRVSSWGYGYTF. The CDR3 DNA follows: TGTGCCAGCAGCCCCATGGACAGGGTCTCGTCTTGGGGGTATGGCTACACCTTC.

This clone was seen only a few times. The chain links TRBV5-6 to TRBJ1-2; 8 bases agree with TRBD1. CDR3 length: 16 residues. Germline lookup yields CDR1 SGHDT and CDR2 YYEEEE. V was pared by 4 bases and J by 2 bases, with 10 bases of the junction left unmatched. The CDR3 protein is CASSEDRGQINYGYTF. The CDR3, as DNA: TGTGCCAGCAGCGAAGACAGGGGTCAGATAAACTATGGCTACACCTTC.

The chain is built from TRBV29-1 and TRBJ2-1; perhaps TRBD2 as D (5 bases). This CDR3 comprises 16 residues. Germline CDR1 SQVTM, CDR2 ANQGSEA. Deletions cut 0 bases from V and 0 bases from J, with 12 bases between. CDR3 residues: CSVEDLSGFSYNEQFF. The CDR3 DNA follows: TGCAGCGTTGAAGATCTTTCGGGATTCTCCTACAATGAGCAGTTCTTC.

The CDR3 nucleotides read TGCGCCAGCAGTGCCCAGGGGCGAGGGGAAAAACTGTTTTTT. Residues: CASSAQGRGEKLFF. V gene TRBV10-1 combines with J gene TRBJ1-4; D may be TRBD1 (6 bases). Germline V gene data show CDR1 as WNHNN and CDR2 as SYGVQD (reference sequence). V was cut by 4 bases and J by 8 bases, with 14 bases left in between. CDR3 length equals 14 residues.